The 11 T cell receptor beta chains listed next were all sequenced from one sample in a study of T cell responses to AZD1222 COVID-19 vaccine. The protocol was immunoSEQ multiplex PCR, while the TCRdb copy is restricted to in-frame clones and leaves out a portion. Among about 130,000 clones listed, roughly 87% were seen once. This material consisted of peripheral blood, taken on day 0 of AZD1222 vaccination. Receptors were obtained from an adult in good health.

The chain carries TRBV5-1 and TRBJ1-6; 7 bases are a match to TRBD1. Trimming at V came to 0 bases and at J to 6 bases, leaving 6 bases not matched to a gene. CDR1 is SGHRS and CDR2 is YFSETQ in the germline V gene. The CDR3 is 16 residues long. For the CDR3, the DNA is TGCGCCAGCAGCTTGGGAGACAGGGAGGGTAATTCACCCCTCCACTTT. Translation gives CASSLGDREGNSPLHF.

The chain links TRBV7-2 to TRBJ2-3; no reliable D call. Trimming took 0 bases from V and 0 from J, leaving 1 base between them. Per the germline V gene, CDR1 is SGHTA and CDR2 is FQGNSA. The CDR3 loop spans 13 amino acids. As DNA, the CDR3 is TGTGCCAGCAGCTTAGCGAGCACAGATACGCAGTATTTT. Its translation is CASSLASTDTQYF.

CDR3 sequence: CASSPQGEDGYTF. The CDR3 nucleotides are TGTGCCAGCTCACCGCAGGGGGAAGATGGCTACACCTTC. The chain couples TRBV18 to TRBJ1-2; 7 bases line up with TRBD1. CDR3 length: 13 residues. V dropped 3 bases and J dropped 6; count of bases not matched to a gene: 4. Germline V gene lookup returns CDR1 KGHSH and CDR2 LQKENI.

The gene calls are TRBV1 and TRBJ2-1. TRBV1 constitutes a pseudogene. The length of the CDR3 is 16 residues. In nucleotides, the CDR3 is TGCACCAGCCCTTACGGTGGGGATCTCCTAAGGAATGAGCAGTTCTTC. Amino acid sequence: CTSPYGGDLLRNEQFF.

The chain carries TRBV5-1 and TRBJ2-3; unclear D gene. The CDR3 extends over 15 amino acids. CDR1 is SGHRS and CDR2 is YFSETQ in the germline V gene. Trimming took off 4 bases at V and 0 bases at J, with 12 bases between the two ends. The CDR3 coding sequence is TGCGCCAGCAGCCCCGGGCTGACTAGCACAGATACGCAGTATTTT. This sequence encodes CASSPGLTSTDTQYF. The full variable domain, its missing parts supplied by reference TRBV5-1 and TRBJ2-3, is KAGVTQTPRYLIKTRGQQVTLSCSPISGHRSVSWYQQTPGQGLQFLFEYFSETQRNKGNFPGRFSGRQFSNSRSEMNVSTLELGDSALYLCASSPGLTSTDTQYFGPGTRLTVL.

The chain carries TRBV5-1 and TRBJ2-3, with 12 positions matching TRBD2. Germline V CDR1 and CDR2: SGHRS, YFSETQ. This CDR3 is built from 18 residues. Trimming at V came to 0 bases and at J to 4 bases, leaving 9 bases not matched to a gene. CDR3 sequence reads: CASSLGGTSGLSSDTQYF. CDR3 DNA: TGCGCCAGCAGCTTGGGTGGGACTAGCGGGTTGAGTTCAGATACGCAGTATTTT.

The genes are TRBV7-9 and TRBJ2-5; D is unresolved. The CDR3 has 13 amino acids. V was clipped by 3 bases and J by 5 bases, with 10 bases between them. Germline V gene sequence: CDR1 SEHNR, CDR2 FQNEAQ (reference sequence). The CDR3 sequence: CASSFAMFETQYF. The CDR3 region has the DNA TGTGCCAGCAGCTTCGCAATGTTTGAGACCCAGTACTTC.

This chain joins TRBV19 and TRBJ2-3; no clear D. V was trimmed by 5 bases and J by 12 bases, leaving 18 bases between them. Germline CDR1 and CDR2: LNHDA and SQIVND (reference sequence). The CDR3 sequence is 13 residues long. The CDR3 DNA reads TGTGCCAGTAGTCATCCGCGGTCCCCGAGACAGTATTTT. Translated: CASSHPRSPRQYF.

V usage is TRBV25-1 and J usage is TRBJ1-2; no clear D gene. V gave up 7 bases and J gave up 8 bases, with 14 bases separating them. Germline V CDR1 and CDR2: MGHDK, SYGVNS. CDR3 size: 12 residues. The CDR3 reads CASTGPGGGYTF. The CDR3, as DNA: TGTGCCAGCACCGGACCCGGAGGGGGCTACACCTTC.

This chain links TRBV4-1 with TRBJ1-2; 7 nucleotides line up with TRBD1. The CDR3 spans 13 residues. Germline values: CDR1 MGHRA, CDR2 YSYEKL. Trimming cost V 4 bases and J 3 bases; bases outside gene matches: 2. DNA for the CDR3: TGCGCCAGCAGCCGCGGACAGGACTATGGCTACACCTTC. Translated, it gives CASSRGQDYGYTF.

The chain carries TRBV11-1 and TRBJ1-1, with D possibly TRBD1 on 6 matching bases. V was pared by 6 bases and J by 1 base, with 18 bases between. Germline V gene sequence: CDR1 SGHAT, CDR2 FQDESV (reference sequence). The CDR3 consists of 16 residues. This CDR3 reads CASRWGQGAGNTEAFF. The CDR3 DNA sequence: TGTGCCAGCAGGTGGGGGCAAGGGGCGGGGAACACTGAAGCTTTCTTT.